Reported below is one T cell receptor (beta chain). What it recognizes is unknown. The sample originates from a study of T cell responses to AZD1222 COVID-19 vaccine. Across the whole study: Researchers grouped second doses given at about 4 or about 12 weeks into one pool.

The repertoire was sequenced with immunoSEQ multiplex PCR; TCRdb's copy has only in-frame clones and lacks some. The sample holds about 130,000 clones; 90% to 95% are singletons and the top ten take approximately 2.8%. Regarding the study as a whole: Dominant CD4 TCR responses targeted spike regions 160-218 and 743-854. Reports indicate that nearly half of spike-specific TCRs are directed at unmutated variant regions.

Trimming shortened V by 2 bases and J by 10 bases, and 9 bases separated the two germline ends. CDR3 length equals 12 residues. Germline CDR1 MNHEY, CDR2 SMNVEV (reference sequence). Sequenced here: peripheral blood, sampled on day 0 of AZD1222 vaccination. The source of this sequence is an adult in good health. The chain carries TRBV27 and TRBJ2-1, with D perhaps TRBD1 or TRBD2 (5 bases each). CDR3 loop: CASSLGTGEQFF. In DNA form, the CDR3 reads TGTGCCAGCAGTTTAGGGACGGGGGAGCAGTTCTTC.